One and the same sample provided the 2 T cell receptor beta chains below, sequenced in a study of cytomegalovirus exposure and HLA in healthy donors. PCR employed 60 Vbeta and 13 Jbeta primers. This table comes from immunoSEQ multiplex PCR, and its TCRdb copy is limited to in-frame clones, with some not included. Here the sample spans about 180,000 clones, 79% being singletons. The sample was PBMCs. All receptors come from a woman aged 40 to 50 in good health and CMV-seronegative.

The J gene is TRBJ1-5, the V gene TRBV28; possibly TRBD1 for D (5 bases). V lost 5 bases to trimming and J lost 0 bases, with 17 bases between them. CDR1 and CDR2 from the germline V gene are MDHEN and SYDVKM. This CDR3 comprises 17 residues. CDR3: CASSRGTNLFSNQPQHF. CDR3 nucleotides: TGTGCCAGCAGTCGCGGGACCAATTTATTTAGCAATCAGCCCCAGCATTTT.

The CDR3: CASSQERGYTEAFF. The CDR3 bases are TGCGCCAGCAGCCAGGAACGAGGTTACACTGAAGCTTTCTTT. This sequence joins TRBV4-1 and TRBJ1-1; D remains ambiguous. The CDR3 is 14 amino acids. From germline, CDR1 is MGHRA and CDR2 YSYEKL. V dropped 3 bases and J dropped 3 bases, with 11 bases sitting between them.